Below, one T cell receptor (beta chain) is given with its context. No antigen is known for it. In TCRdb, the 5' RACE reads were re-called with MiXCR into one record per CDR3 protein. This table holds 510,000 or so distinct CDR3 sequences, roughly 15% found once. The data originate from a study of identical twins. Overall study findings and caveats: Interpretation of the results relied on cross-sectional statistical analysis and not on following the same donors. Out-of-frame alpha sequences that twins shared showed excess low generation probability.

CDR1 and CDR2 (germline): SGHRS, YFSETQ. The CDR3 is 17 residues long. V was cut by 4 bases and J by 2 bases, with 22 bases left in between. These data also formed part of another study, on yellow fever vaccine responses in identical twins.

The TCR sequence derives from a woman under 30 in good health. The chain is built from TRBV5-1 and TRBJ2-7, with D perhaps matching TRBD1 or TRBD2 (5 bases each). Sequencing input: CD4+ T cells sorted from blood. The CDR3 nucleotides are TGCGCCAGCAGCCGAGGCTCGGGACCAGCAGAAACCTACGAGCAGTACTTC. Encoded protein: CASSRGSGPAETYEQYF.